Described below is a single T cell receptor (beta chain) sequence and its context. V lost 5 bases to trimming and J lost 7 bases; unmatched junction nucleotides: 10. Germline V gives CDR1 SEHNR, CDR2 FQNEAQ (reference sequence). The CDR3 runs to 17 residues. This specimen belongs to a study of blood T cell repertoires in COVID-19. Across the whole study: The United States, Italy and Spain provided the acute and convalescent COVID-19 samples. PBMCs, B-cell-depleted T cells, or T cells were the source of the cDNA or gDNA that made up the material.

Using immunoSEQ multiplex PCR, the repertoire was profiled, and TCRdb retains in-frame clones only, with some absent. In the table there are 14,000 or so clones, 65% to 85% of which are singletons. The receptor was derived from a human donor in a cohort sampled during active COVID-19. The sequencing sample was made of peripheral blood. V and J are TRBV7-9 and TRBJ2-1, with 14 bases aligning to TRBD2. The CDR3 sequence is CASSIGTSGSRGNEQFF. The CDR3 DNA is TGTGCCAGCAGCATCGGGACTAGCGGGAGTCGGGGGAATGAGCAGTTCTTC.